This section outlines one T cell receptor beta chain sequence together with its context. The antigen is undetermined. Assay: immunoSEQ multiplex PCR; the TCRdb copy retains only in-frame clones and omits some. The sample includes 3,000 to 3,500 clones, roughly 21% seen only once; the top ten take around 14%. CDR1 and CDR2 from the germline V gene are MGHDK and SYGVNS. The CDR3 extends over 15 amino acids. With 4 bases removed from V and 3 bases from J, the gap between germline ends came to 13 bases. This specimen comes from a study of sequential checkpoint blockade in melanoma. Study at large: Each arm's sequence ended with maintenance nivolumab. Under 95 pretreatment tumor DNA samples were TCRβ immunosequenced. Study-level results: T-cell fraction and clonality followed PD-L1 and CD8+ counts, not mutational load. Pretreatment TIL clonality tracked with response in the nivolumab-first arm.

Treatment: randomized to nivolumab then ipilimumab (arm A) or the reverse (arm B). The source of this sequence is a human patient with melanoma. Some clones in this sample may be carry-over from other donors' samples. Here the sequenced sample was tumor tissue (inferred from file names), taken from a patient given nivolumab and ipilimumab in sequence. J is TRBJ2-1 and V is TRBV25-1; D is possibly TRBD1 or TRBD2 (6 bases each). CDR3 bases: TGTGCCAGCAGTGGGCAGGGGAGGAGCTACAATGAGCAGTTCTTC. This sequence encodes CASSGQGRSYNEQFF.